Below are 8 T cell receptor beta chains sequenced from a single sample in a study of radiotherapy plus CTLA-4 blockade in lung cancer. The assay was immunoSEQ multiplex PCR, and TCRdb's table has in-frame clones only and misses some. The profile covers about 110,000 clones, with roughly four fifths appearing a single time and 2.5% to 3.5% taken by the ten largest. The material sequenced was peripheral blood, taken from a patient treated with radiotherapy plus ipilimumab. All receptors come from a human donor with non-small cell lung cancer that progressed on radiotherapy plus ipilimumab. Some clones in this sample may be carry-over from other donors' samples.

This chain connects TRBV7-2 to TRBJ1-3, with a tentative D call TRBD1 (6 bases). CDR3 length: 14 residues. Per the germline V gene, CDR1 is SGHTA and CDR2 is FQGNSA. Trimming removed 2 bases at V and 4 bases at J, with 9 bases between. The CDR3 sequence: CASSLMGGGNTIYF. In nucleotides, the CDR3 is TGTGCCAGCAGCTTAATGGGGGGCGGAAACACCATATATTTT.

The chain uses TRBV5-8 and TRBJ1-1; D gene uncertain. Germline CDR1 reads SGHTS; CDR2 reads YDEGEE. This CDR3 region has 14 residues. V shed 7 bases and J shed 3 bases, with 16 bases lying between them. CDR3 protein: CASPELVGHTEAFF. The DNA of the CDR3 is TGTGCCAGCCCCGAGTTGGTGGGTCACACTGAAGCTTTCTTT.

This clone was seen ten or more times. The genes are TRBV19 and TRBJ1-2, with D uncertain. The V gene lost 3 bases and the J gene lost 6 bases, with 11 bases spanning the gap. This CDR3 spans 13 amino acids. Germline V CDR1 and CDR2: LNHDA, SQIVND (reference sequence). The CDR3 spells CASSIPQRHGYTF. CDR3 coding DNA: TGTGCCAGTAGTATCCCACAGAGGCATGGCTACACCTTC.

J is TRBJ1-2 and V is TRBV7-2; D gene ambiguous. This CDR3 is built from 14 residues. The germline gives CDR1 SGHTA, CDR2 FQGNSA. The V end lost 1 base, the J end lost 8 bases, and 14 bases lay between the germline ends. The CDR3 spells CASSLGLANYGYTF. The CDR3, as DNA: TGTGCCAGCAGCTTAGGGCTGGCAAATTACGGCTACACCTTC.

With respect to this clone: Mismatch with germline at one junction end may stem from a read error. The chain carries TRBV2 and TRBJ1-5; maybe TRBD1 (5 bases). The CDR3 runs to 11 residues. Looked up from germline, CDR1 is SNHLY and CDR2 is FYNNEI. CDR3 sequence: CTSREDQPQHF. DNA for the CDR3: TGTACCAGCAGGGAGGATCAGCCCCAGCATTTT.

This clone was observed a few times. The chain carries TRBV7-2 and TRBJ2-1; 8 nucleotides agree with TRBD1. Trimming took 3 bases from V and 6 from J; bases not matched to a gene: 7. The CDR3 extends over 15 amino acids. The germline V gene encodes CDR1 SGHTA and CDR2 FQGNSA. The CDR3 loop is CASSFQQGVFNEQFF. The CDR3 bases are TGTGCCAGCAGCTTCCAACAGGGGGTTTTCAATGAGCAGTTCTTC.

The chain joins TRBV5-4 to TRBJ1-6, with 7 bases matching TRBD1. V trimming: 2 bases; J trimming: 0 bases; junction bases outside the gene matches: 2. Germline CDR1 reads SGHNT; CDR2 reads YYREEE (reference sequence). CDR3 length: 16 amino acids. CDR3 sequence reads: CASSFRTGSYNSPLHF. The CDR3 DNA sequence: TGTGCCAGCAGCTTCCGGACAGGCTCCTATAATTCACCCCTCCACTTT.

On this clone: The same CDR3 arises from other DNA sequences in this sample as well. The V call is TRBV7-9, the J call TRBJ1-4; no firm D call. V lost 3 bases and J lost 8, with 7 bases in between. The CDR3 is made up of 12 amino acids. Germline CDR1 SEHNR, CDR2 FQNEAQ (reference sequence). The CDR3 here is CASSLRMEKLFF. The CDR3 nucleotides read TGTGCCAGCAGCTTGAGGATGGAAAAACTGTTTTTT.